This paragraph reports one TCR beta chain. The source of the sample is a study of blood T cell repertoires in COVID-19. On the study more broadly: The United States, Italy and Spain were the sources of the acute and convalescent COVID-19 samples. T cells, B-cell-depleted T cells, or PBMCs supplied cDNA or gDNA.

Germline assignment: CDR1 SGHAT and CDR2 FQNNGV. This CDR3 spans 14 amino acids. With V trimmed by 3 bases and J by 3 bases, 1 base remained unmatched. The authors' processing: Reference gene primers were amplified, and this amplification served to estimate nucleated cell counts. Using immunoSEQ multiplex PCR, the repertoire was profiled, and TCRdb retains in-frame clones only, with some absent. V, J and clone size derive from that table, while D and trimming were established from the DNA sequence. The sample yields tens of thousands of clones, about 88% seen once. Sequencing was done on a sample of peripheral blood. This clonotype was obtained from a man aged 55 to 70 with active COVID-19. The V call is TRBV11-2, the J call TRBJ2-1; TRBD2 agrees at 8 bases. As DNA, the CDR3 is TGTGCCAGCAGCTTGGCGGGGGGCTACAATGAGCAGTTCTTC. Translated: CASSLAGGYNEQFF.